The T cell receptor beta chain under discussion was sequenced for a study of PD-L1 blockade in urothelial cancer. Study overall: Patients, treated from about 2014 onward, received atezolizumab 1,200 mg intravenously every 3 weeks. A median around 140,000 T cells were found in blood samples. Samples of blood were analyzed 3 weeks (second dose) and 6 weeks after treatment start.

Study-wide findings and caveats: Tumor-associated blood clones were expanded more by durable-benefit patients at 3 weeks.

Note on this clone: As yet, its antigen is unknown.

This table comes from immunoSEQ multiplex PCR, and its TCRdb copy is limited to in-frame clones, with some not included. The profile covers some 71,000 clones, with roughly nine tenths appearing a single time and roughly 3.4% taken by the ten largest. Trimming took 4 bases from V and 1 from J; bases not matched to a gene: 6. The CDR3 has 15 residues. The germline CDR1 and CDR2 sequences are SGHNT and YYREEE (reference sequence). The specimen comprised PBMCs, sampled around atezolizumab (anti-PD-L1) treatment. This sequence was found in a man aged 60 to 75 with urothelial cancer. This sequence joins TRBV5-4 and TRBJ1-1; the match to TRBD1 covers 8 bases. CDR3 bases: TGTGCCAGCAGCCTCTCCGGGACAGGGAACACTGAAGCTTTCTTT. Its protein product is CASSLSGTGNTEAFF.